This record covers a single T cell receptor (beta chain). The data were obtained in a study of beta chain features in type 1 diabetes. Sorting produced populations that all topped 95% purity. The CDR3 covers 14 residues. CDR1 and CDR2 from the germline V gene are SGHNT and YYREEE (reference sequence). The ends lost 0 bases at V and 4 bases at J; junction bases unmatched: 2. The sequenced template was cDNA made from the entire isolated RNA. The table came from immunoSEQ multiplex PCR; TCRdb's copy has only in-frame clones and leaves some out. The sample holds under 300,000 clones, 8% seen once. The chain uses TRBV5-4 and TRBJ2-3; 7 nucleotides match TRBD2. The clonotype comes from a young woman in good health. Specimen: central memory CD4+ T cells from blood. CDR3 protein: CASSLAAGADTQYF. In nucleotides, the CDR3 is TGTGCCAGCAGCTTGGCCGCGGGAGCAGATACGCAGTATTTT.